The 2 T cell receptor beta chains listed next were all sequenced from one sample in a study of OX40 agonist ivuxolimab in advanced cancers. The table came from immunoSEQ multiplex PCR; TCRdb's copy has only in-frame clones and leaves some out. The sample lists just under 65,000 clones, around 90% occurring once. Sequenced material: CD4+ or CD8+ T cells sorted from blood, taken in a trial of the OX40 agonist ivuxolimab. Source of these receptors: an adult with an advanced solid tumor such as melanoma, head and neck, liver or kidney cancer.

The chain is built from TRBV5-1 and TRBJ1-2, with unresolved D. Germline CDR1 is SGHRS and CDR2 is YFSETQ. V lost 0 bases and J 4 bases, leaving 13 bases between the germline ends. CDR3 length: 15 amino acids. The CDR3 DNA follows: TGCGCCAGCAGCTTGGGCTCAGGAGGCGGCTATGGCTACACCTTC. It is translated as CASSLGSGGGYGYTF.

The rearrangement uses TRBV9 and TRBJ2-5, with D tentatively TRBD2 (6 bases). The DNA end is a closer match to TRBJ2-7, so the J assignment may be wrong. Per germline, CDR1 SGDLS and CDR2 YYNGEE. The CDR3 is 13 residues long. The CDR3 DNA is TGTGCCAGCAGCACGGGAGTGGGGTACGAGCAGTACTTC. Amino acids: CASSTGVGYEQYF.